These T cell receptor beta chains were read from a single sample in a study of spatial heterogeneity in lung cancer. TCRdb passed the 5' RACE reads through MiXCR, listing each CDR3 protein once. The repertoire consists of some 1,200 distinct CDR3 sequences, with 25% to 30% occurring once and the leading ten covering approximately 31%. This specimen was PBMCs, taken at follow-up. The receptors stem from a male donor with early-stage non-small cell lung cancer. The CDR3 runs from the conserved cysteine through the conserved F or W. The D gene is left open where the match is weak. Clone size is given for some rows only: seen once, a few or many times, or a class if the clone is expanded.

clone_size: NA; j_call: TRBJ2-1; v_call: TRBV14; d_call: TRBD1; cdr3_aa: CASSNLPGQGDNEQFF; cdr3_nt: TGTGCCAGCAGCAACTTACCGGGACAGGGAGACAATGAGCAGTTCTTC
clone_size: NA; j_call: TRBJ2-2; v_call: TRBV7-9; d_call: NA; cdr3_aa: CASSSSYGTDSNTGELFF; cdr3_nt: TGTGCCAGCAGCTCCTCCTATGGGACGGACTCGAACACCGGGGAGCTGTTTTTT
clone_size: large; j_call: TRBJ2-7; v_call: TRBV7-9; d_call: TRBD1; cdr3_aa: CASSTRQGTGSYEQYF; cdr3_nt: TGTGCCAGCAGCACTAGACAGGGGACGGGCTCCTACGAGCAGTACTTC
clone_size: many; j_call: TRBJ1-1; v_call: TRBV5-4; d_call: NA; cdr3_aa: CASSPTGNTEAFF; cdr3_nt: TGTGCCAGCAGCCCCACAGGAAACACTGAAGCTTTCTTT
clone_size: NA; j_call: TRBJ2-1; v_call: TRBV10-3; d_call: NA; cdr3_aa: CAISLGNEQFF; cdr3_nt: TGTGCCATCTCTCTAGGTAATGAGCAGTTCTTC
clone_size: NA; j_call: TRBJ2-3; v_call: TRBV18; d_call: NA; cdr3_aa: CASSPPVTDTQYF; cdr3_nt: TGTGCCAGCTCACCACCGGTGACAGATACGCAGTATTTT
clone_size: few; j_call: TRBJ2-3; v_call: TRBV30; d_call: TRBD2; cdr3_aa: CAWSPGTSGSTDTQYF; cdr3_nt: TGTGCCTGGAGCCCGGGGACTAGCGGGAGCACAGATACGCAGTATTTT
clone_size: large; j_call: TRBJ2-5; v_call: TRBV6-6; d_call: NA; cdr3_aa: CASSYGQQETQYF; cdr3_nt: TGTGCCAGCAGTTACGGACAGCAAGAGACCCAGTACTTC
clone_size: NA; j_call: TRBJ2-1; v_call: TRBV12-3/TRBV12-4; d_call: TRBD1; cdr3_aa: CASITPGTGKEFF; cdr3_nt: TGTGCCAGCATTACCCCGGGGACAGGGAAGGAGTTCTTC
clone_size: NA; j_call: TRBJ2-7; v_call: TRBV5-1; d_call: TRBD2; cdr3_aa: CASSLVPGLPYEQYF; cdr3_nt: TGCGCCAGCAGCTTGGTTCCGGGACTACCCTACGAGCAGTACTTC
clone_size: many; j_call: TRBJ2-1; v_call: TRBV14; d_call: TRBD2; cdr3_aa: CASSQVGSLAGVPSRRNEQFF; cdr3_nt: TGTGCCAGCAGCCAAGTAGGATCGCTAGCGGGAGTACCATCAAGGAGGAATGAGCAGTTCTTC
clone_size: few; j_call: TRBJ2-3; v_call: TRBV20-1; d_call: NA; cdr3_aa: CSGGVREIGTDTQYF; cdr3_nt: TGCAGCGGGGGTGTGAGGGAGATTGGCACAGATACGCAGTATTTT
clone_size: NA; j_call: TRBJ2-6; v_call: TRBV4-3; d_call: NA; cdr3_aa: CASSQDLLIRDSLFSGANVLTF; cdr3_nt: TGCGCCAGCAGCCAAGATCTCTTAATTCGGGACTCCTTATTCTCTGGGGCCAACGTCCTGACTTTC
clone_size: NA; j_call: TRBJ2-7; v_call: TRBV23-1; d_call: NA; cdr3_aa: CASSPTDSVLPIANYEQYF; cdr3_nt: TGCGCCAGCAGTCCTACGGACAGCGTTCTCCCGATCGCTAACTACGAGCAGTACTTC
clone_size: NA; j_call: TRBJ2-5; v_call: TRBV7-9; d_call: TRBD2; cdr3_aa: CASSLGGLAGMETQYF; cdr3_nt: TGTGCCAGCAGCTTAGGGGGACTAGCGGGGATGGAGACCCAGTACTTC
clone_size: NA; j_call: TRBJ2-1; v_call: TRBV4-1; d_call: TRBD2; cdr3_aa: CASSQDPLADSYNEQFF; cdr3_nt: TGCGCCAGCAGCCAAGATCCGCTAGCGGACTCCTACAATGAGCAGTTCTTC
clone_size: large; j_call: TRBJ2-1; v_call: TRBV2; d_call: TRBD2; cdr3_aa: CASSRLADYNEQFF; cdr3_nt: TGTGCCAGCAGTCGGCTAGCGGATTACAATGAGCAGTTCTTC
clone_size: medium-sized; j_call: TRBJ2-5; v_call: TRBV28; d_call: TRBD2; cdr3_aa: CASRPSGQETQYF; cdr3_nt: TGTGCCAGCAGGCCTAGCGGCCAAGAGACCCAGTACTTC
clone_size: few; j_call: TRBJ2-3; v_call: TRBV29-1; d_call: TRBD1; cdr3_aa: CSVAEGADTQYF; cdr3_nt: TGCAGCGTTGCAGAGGGGGCGGATACGCAGTATTTT
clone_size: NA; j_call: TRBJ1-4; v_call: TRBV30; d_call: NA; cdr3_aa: CAWSGNQAGGKLFF; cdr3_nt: TGTGCCTGGAGCGGAAATCAGGCCGGGGGAAAACTGTTTTTT
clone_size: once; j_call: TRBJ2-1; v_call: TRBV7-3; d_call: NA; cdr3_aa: CASSLTPDNEQFF; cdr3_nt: TGTGCCAGCAGCTTAACGCCAGACAATGAGCAGTTCTTC
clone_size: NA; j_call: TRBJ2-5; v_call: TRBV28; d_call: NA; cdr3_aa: CASSFFDLRGTQYF; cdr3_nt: TGTGCCAGCAGTTTTTTCGACCTAAGGGGGACCCAGTACTTC
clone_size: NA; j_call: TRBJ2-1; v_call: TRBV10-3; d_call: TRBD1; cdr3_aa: CAISGPRTGQNEQFF; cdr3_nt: TGTGCCATCAGTGGCCCGAGGACAGGGCAAAATGAGCAGTTCTTC
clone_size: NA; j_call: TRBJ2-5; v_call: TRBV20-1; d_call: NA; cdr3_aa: CSARVPLGEQETQYF; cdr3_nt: TGCAGTGCTAGAGTCCCGCTAGGAGAACAAGAGACCCAGTACTTC
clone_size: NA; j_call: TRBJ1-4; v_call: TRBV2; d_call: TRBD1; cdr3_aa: CASSGEGAVSTNEKLFF; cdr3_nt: TGTGCCAGCAGTGGCGAGGGGGCCGTATCAACTAATGAAAAACTGTTTTTT
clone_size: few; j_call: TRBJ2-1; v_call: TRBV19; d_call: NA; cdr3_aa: CASTVTSSYNEQFF; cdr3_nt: TGTGCCAGTACGGTGACGAGCTCCTACAATGAGCAGTTCTTC
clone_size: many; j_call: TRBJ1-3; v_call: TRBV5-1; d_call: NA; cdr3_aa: CASSSMGSRSGNTIYF; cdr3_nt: TGCGCCAGCAGCTCGATGGGGAGTCGGTCTGGAAACACCATATATTTT
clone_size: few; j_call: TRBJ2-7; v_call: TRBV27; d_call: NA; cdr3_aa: CASSFGWDPFYQQYF; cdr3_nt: TGTGCCAGCAGTTTCGGATGGGATCCTTTTTACCAGCAGTACTTC
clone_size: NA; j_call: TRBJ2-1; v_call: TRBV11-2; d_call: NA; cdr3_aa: CASSPWVSSTNNEQFF; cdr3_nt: TGTGCCAGCAGCCCTTGGGTGTCTAGCACAAACAATGAGCAGTTCTTC
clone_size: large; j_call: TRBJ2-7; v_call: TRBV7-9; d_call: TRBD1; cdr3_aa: CASSSRDRASYEQYF; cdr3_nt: TGTGCCAGCAGCTCCCGGGACAGGGCTTCCTACGAGCAGTACTTC
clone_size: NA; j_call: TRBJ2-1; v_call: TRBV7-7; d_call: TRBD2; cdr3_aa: CASSPRGVAGVNNEQFF; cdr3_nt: TGTGCCAGCAGCCCAAGAGGGGTAGCGGGAGTCAACAATGAGCAGTTCTTC
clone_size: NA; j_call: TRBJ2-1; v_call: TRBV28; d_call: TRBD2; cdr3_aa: CASSPASGSVNEQFF; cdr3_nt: TGTGCCAGCAGTCCCGCTAGCGGGAGCGTCAATGAGCAGTTCTTC